A selection of T cell receptor beta chains follows, all from one sample in a study of T-cell memory formation after mild COVID-19. MiXCR, applied by TCRdb to the 5' RACE reads, yields one record per CDR3 protein. Found here are about 160,000 distinct CDR3 sequences, 25% to 40% of them singletons; the top ten hold approximately 12%. Source material: PBMCs or a T cell subset sorted from them (not recorded which). All receptors come from an adult woman who had mild COVID-19 (a few samples of this study predate the infection). Cell type and time point are not known. CDR3s include the opening cysteine and the closing phenylalanine or tryptophan. A D gene is named only where the DNA matches it firmly. Clone size is shown for a subset of rows, as once, few, many or a class of expanded clone.

cdr3_aa,cdr3_nt,clone_size,j_call,d_call,v_call,cdr3_length
CASSSPGNDEQYF,TGTGCCAGCAGCTCCCCGGGGAACGACGAGCAGTACTTC,few,TRBJ2-7,.,TRBV7-3,13
CASSLSRPNTEAFF,TGTGCCAGCAGTTTATCGAGACCGAACACTGAAGCTTTCTTT,.,TRBJ1-1,.,TRBV12-3/TRBV12-4,14
CSATMDRGNTEAFF,TGCAGTGCTACCATGGACAGGGGGAACACTGAAGCTTTCTTT,few,TRBJ1-1,TRBD1,TRBV20-1,14
CSARDRDYGYTF,TGCAGTGCTAGAGACAGGGACTATGGCTACACCTTC,.,TRBJ1-2,.,TRBV20-1,12
CSAREGGQNYGYTF,TGCAGTGCTAGAGAGGGAGGACAGAACTATGGCTACACCTTC,.,TRBJ1-2,.,TRBV20-1,14
CASSQDISGLTEAFF,TGCGCCAGCAGCCAAGATATATCAGGCCTTACTGAAGCTTTCTTT,.,TRBJ1-1,.,TRBV4-1,15
CASASGGPETYEQYF,TGTGCCTCGGCTAGCGGGGGCCCCGAAACCTACGAGCAGTACTTC,few,TRBJ2-7,TRBD2,TRBV6-6,15
CASRRSGTGTNVLTF,TGTGCCAGCAGGAGGTCCGGGACGGGAACCAACGTCCTGACTTTC,many,TRBJ2-6,.,TRBV12-3/TRBV12-4,15
CASGTDPYNEQFF,TGTGCCAGCGGGACAGACCCCTACAATGAGCAGTTCTTC,.,TRBJ2-1,TRBD1,TRBV7-3,13
CASITSGTPYEQYF,TGTGCCAGCATTACTAGCGGGACCCCCTACGAGCAGTACTTC,.,TRBJ2-7,TRBD2,TRBV6-2/TRBV6-3,14
CASSTGQQETQYF,TGTGCCAGCAGCACGGGACAGCAAGAGACCCAGTACTTC,.,TRBJ2-5,TRBD1,TRBV5-6,13
CASSFDSSYNEQFF,TGTGCCAGCAGCTTCGACTCGTCCTACAATGAGCAGTTCTTC,.,TRBJ2-1,.,TRBV11-3,14
CASSLAGLAGRDTQYF,TGCGCCAGCAGCTTGGCCGGGCTAGCGGGAAGAGATACGCAGTATTTT,.,TRBJ2-3,TRBD2,TRBV5-1,16
CASSQDVRPTYEQYF,TGCGCCAGCAGCCAAGATGTGAGGCCGACCTACGAGCAGTACTTC,.,TRBJ2-7,.,TRBV4-1,15
CALAGPYNEQFF,TGTGCACTAGCGGGACCATACAATGAGCAGTTCTTC,.,TRBJ2-1,TRBD2,TRBV2,12
CASSLRYRADYGYTF,TGTGCCAGCAGCTTGAGATACAGGGCGGACTATGGCTACACCTTC,.,TRBJ1-2,.,TRBV5-6,15
CASSSGLLTDTQYF,TGCGCCAGCAGCTCGGGACTCCTCACAGATACGCAGTATTTT,.,TRBJ2-3,.,TRBV5-1,14
CASSPRQSSYEQYF,TGTGCCAGCAGCCCCCGACAGAGCTCCTACGAGCAGTACTTC,.,TRBJ2-7,.,TRBV4-2,14
CASSLTTGPEQYF,TGCGCCAGCAGCCTCACAACAGGGCCCGAGCAGTACTTC,.,TRBJ2-7,.,TRBV5-1,13
CASPGRPPEGAQYF,TGTGCCAGCCCCGGGCGGCCACCGGAGGGGGCCCAGTACTTC,once,TRBJ2-5,.,TRBV6-1,14
CASSPRTASMNTEAFF,TGTGCCAGCAGCCCACGGACAGCGTCAATGAACACTGAAGCTTTCTTT,.,TRBJ1-1,.,TRBV11-1,16
CASSFEQVNTEAFF,TGTGCCAGCAGCTTTGAACAGGTGAACACTGAAGCTTTCTTT,.,TRBJ1-1,.,TRBV7-9,14
CASSGKGTAGEQYF,TGTGCCAGTTCAGGGAAGGGGACTGCCGGAGAGCAGTACTTC,few,TRBJ2-7,.,TRBV18,14
CASSQEKIAGVSQEQYF,TGTGCCAGCAGCCAAGAAAAGATAGCGGGAGTTTCCCAAGAGCAGTACTTC,.,TRBJ2-7,TRBD2,TRBV3-1,17
CASSSNYEQYF,TGTGCCAGCAGTTCGAACTACGAGCAGTACTTC,.,TRBJ2-7,.,TRBV12-3/TRBV12-4,11
CASSPTGANVLTF,TGTGCCAGCAGCCCTACTGGGGCCAACGTCCTGACTTTC,many,TRBJ2-6,.,TRBV12-3/TRBV12-4,13
CASSYSNYGYTF,TGTGCCAGCAGTTACTCGAACTATGGCTACACCTTC,.,TRBJ1-2,.,TRBV6-5,12
CASRASGGYEQFF,TGTGCCAGCAGGGCTAGCGGGGGTTATGAGCAGTTCTTC,few,TRBJ2-1,TRBD2,TRBV27,13
CASRAEWAGSYEQYF,TGTGCCAGCAGAGCCGAATGGGCGGGGTCCTACGAGCAGTACTTC,.,TRBJ2-7,.,TRBV7-2,15
CSAPFYSTDTQYF,TGCAGTGCCCCGTTCTATAGCACAGATACGCAGTATTTT,few,TRBJ2-3,.,TRBV20-1,13
CASSAQDADTQYF,TGTGCCAGCAGCGCCCAGGACGCAGATACGCAGTATTTT,.,TRBJ2-3,.,TRBV9,13
CASSLTPSGGADTQYF,TGTGCCTCATCACTCACTCCATCGGGGGGCGCAGATACGCAGTATTTT,.,TRBJ2-3,.,TRBV18,16
CASSRLDIQYF,TGTGCCAGCAGTCGGCTTGACATTCAGTACTTC,few,TRBJ2-4,.,TRBV12-3/TRBV12-4,11
CASSRTEIYGYTF,TGTGCCAGCAGTCGTACAGAAATCTATGGCTACACCTTC,once,TRBJ1-2,.,TRBV7-9,13
CASSQDRGGTLNEKLFF,TGCGCCAGCAGCCAAGATAGGGGAGGGACACTTAATGAAAAACTGTTTTTT,.,TRBJ1-4,.,TRBV4-1,17
CASRSTGAYEQYF,TGTGCCAGCAGATCCACAGGGGCCTACGAGCAGTACTTC,few,TRBJ2-7,TRBD1,TRBV6-5,13
CAWSARTGDTEAFF,TGTGCCTGGAGTGCCCGGACAGGGGACACTGAAGCTTTCTTT,few,TRBJ1-1,TRBD1,TRBV30,14
CASSLAGLAVETQYF,TGTGCCAGCAGCTTAGCGGGCCTAGCGGTAGAGACCCAGTACTTC,.,TRBJ2-5,TRBD2,TRBV7-2,15
CASSLDQSGELFF,TGTGCCAGCAGCCTAGACCAGAGTGGGGAGCTGTTTTTT,few,TRBJ2-2,.,TRBV9,13
CASSPGGVYNEQFF,TGCGCCAGCAGCCCGGGGGGGGTATACAATGAGCAGTTCTTC,.,TRBJ2-1,TRBD2,TRBV5-1,14
CASSVDGDTGELFF,TGTGCCAGCAGCGTAGATGGGGACACCGGGGAGCTGTTTTTT,.,TRBJ2-2,.,TRBV9,14
CASSSASAPGGSQPQHF,TGTGCCAGCAGTTCCGCATCGGCCCCAGGGGGCAGTCAGCCCCAGCATTTT,few,TRBJ1-5,TRBD1,TRBV12-3/TRBV12-4,17
CSVVSWSGGETQYF,TGCAGCGTTGTCTCGTGGTCGGGGGGGGAGACCCAGTACTTC,few,TRBJ2-5,TRBD2,TRBV29-1,14
CASTLRQGAQDTQYF,TGTGCCAGCACCCTTAGGCAGGGGGCGCAAGATACGCAGTATTTT,.,TRBJ2-3,TRBD1,TRBV7-9,15
CASSLGPSSGVQNIQYF,TGCGCCAGCAGCTTGGGGCCTTCTAGCGGGGTACAAAACATTCAGTACTTC,.,TRBJ2-4,TRBD2,TRBV5-1,17
CASSLPGGPVEQFF,TGTGCCAGCAGTTTACCGGGGGGGCCTGTTGAGCAGTTCTTC,.,TRBJ2-1,TRBD2,TRBV12-3/TRBV12-4,14
CASSGGRGETQYF,TGTGCCAGCAGCGGGGGGCGGGGAGAGACCCAGTACTTC,.,TRBJ2-5,.,TRBV2,13
CASSSRTGAPGELFF,TGTGCCAGCAGCTCACGGACAGGGGCACCCGGGGAGCTGTTTTTT,once,TRBJ2-2,TRBD1,TRBV11-3,15